This T cell receptor beta chain was recorded in a study of cytomegalovirus exposure and HLA in healthy donors. Study-wide results and caveats: Later analysis suggested most CMV-associated TCR beta chains were HLA-restricted. According to an earlier analysis, most TCR beta V segments yielded productive rearrangements about 90% or about 30% of the time.

V lost 1 base, J lost 0 bases, and 7 bases stayed unmatched. The CDR3 has 18 residues. Germline CDR1 is SGHRS and CDR2 is YFSETQ. This clone was counted a few times. The antigen is not known. The PCR ran on 60 Vbeta and 13 Jbeta primers. Libraries were prepared by immunoSEQ multiplex PCR; TCRdb keeps only in-frame clonotypes and omits some of them. The sample contains approximately 120,000 clones, about 80% of which appear only once. The origin of this receptor is a woman between 45 and 60 years old in good health and CMV-seropositive. Sequencing used PBMCs. This rearrangement joins TRBV5-1 to TRBJ1-6; the match to TRBD1 covers 7 bases. In nucleotides, the CDR3 is TGCGCCAGCAGCTTGACACAGGGGTCCAGCTCCTATAATTCACCCCTCCACTTT. Amino acid sequence: CASSLTQGSSSYNSPLHF.